These T cell receptor beta chains were read from a single sample in a study of blood T cell repertoires in COVID-19. Sequenced by immunoSEQ multiplex PCR; TCRdb stores in-frame clones only, minus some. This sample yields over 120,000 clones, of which 75% to 90% are seen a single time; about 5.1% belongs to the top ten. Material: peripheral blood. These receptors were collected from a human donor in a cohort sampled during active COVID-19. CDR3s include the opening cysteine and the closing phenylalanine or tryptophan. Each record gives: CDR3 length, D gene, clone size, V gene, J gene, CDR3 DNA, CDR3 protein. D genes are given only for firm matches. Clone size is shown for a subset of rows, as once, few, many or a class of expanded clone.

CDR3 length: 12
D gene: TRBD1
clone size: NA
V gene: TRBV5-6
J gene: TRBJ2-7
CDR3 DNA: TGTGCGAGCGCGCAGGGGGTCTACGAGCAGTACTTC
CDR3 protein: CASAQGVYEQYF

CDR3 length: 13
D gene: NA
clone size: NA
V gene: TRBV7-8
J gene: TRBJ2-6
CDR3 DNA: TGTGCCAGCAGCTCCACCCCAGGTCGCGTCCTGACTTTC
CDR3 protein: CASSSTPGRVLTF

CDR3 length: 13
D gene: NA
clone size: NA
V gene: TRBV15
J gene: TRBJ2-7
CDR3 DNA: TGTGCCACCAGCAGAGAGCGGGGCCACGAGCAGTACTTC
CDR3 protein: CATSRERGHEQYF

CDR3 length: 15
D gene: TRBD2
clone size: NA
V gene: TRBV9
J gene: TRBJ2-5
CDR3 DNA: TGTGCCAGCAGCAAGACTAGCGGGAGTAGAGAGACCCAGTACTTC
CDR3 protein: CASSKTSGSRETQYF

CDR3 length: 13
D gene: TRBD1
clone size: NA
V gene: TRBV7-2
J gene: TRBJ2-7
CDR3 DNA: TGTGCCAGCAGCGGCGACAGGGGGCGCGAGCAGTACTTC
CDR3 protein: CASSGDRGREQYF

CDR3 length: 15
D gene: NA
clone size: NA
V gene: TRBV30
J gene: TRBJ1-2
CDR3 DNA: TGTGCCTGGAGTCCAATCGGAGTTGAGGTCTATGGCTACACCTTC
CDR3 protein: CAWSPIGVEVYGYTF

CDR3 length: 13
D gene: TRBD1
clone size: NA
V gene: TRBV3-1/TRBV3-2
J gene: TRBJ2-7
CDR3 DNA: TGTGCCAGCAGCCGACAGGGGTCCCACGAGCAGTACTTC
CDR3 protein: CASSRQGSHEQYF

CDR3 length: 11
D gene: NA
clone size: NA
V gene: TRBV7-2
J gene: TRBJ2-5
CDR3 DNA: TGTGCCAGCAGCAACACAGAGACCCAGTACTTC
CDR3 protein: CASSNTETQYF

CDR3 length: 14
D gene: TRBD1
clone size: NA
V gene: TRBV5-1
J gene: TRBJ1-4
CDR3 DNA: TGCGCCAGCAGCTTGGGGGACAGTAATGAAAAACTGTTTTTT
CDR3 protein: CASSLGDSNEKLFF

CDR3 length: 15
D gene: NA
clone size: NA
V gene: TRBV19
J gene: TRBJ1-2
CDR3 DNA: TGTGCCAGTAAGGCCCGACAGGAGATATTATATGGCTACACCTTC
CDR3 protein: CASKARQEILYGYTF

CDR3 length: 16
D gene: NA
clone size: few
V gene: TRBV7-2
J gene: TRBJ1-6
CDR3 DNA: TGTGCCAGCAGCCCCCATCGACAGACCTATAATTCACCCCTCCACTTT
CDR3 protein: CASSPHRQTYNSPLHF

CDR3 length: 14
D gene: NA
clone size: NA
V gene: TRBV7-2
J gene: TRBJ2-4
CDR3 DNA: TGTGCCAGCAGCTTAGGAGGTTTCGAAAACATTCAGTACTTC
CDR3 protein: CASSLGGFENIQYF

CDR3 length: 17
D gene: NA
clone size: NA
V gene: TRBV7-2
J gene: TRBJ2-4
CDR3 DNA: TGTGCCAGCAGCTTATCGAGGACACAACTAGCCAAAAACATTCAGTACTTC
CDR3 protein: CASSLSRTQLAKNIQYF

CDR3 length: 13
D gene: NA
clone size: NA
V gene: TRBV28
J gene: TRBJ1-2
CDR3 DNA: TGTGCCAGTTTATACGGGGGAAACGTTGGCTACACCTTC
CDR3 protein: CASLYGGNVGYTF

CDR3 length: 14
D gene: NA
clone size: NA
V gene: TRBV7-6
J gene: TRBJ1-1
CDR3 DNA: TGTGCCAGCAGGTTACAGGGCGGGAGTACTGAAGCTTTCTTT
CDR3 protein: CASRLQGGSTEAFF

CDR3 length: 13
D gene: NA
clone size: NA
V gene: TRBV19
J gene: TRBJ2-5
CDR3 DNA: TGTGCCAGTAGTATAGCCCCTCAAGAGACCCAGTACTTC
CDR3 protein: CASSIAPQETQYF

CDR3 length: 18
D gene: NA
clone size: once
V gene: TRBV21-1
J gene: TRBJ2-5
CDR3 DNA: TGTGCCAGCAGCAGCCAAAGGTTTGCGGGACTAGTTGGTGAGACCCAGTACTTC
CDR3 protein: CASSSQRFAGLVGETQYF

CDR3 length: 15
D gene: TRBD2
clone size: NA
V gene: TRBV7-7
J gene: TRBJ2-3
CDR3 DNA: TGTGCTAGCAGCTTAGGGAGCGGGGGGAGAGATACGCAGTATTTT
CDR3 protein: CASSLGSGGRDTQYF

CDR3 length: 13
D gene: NA
clone size: NA
V gene: TRBV9
J gene: TRBJ1-1
CDR3 DNA: TGTGCCAGCAGCGGCGCAGGGGTCACTGAAGCTTTCTTT
CDR3 protein: CASSGAGVTEAFF

CDR3 length: 15
D gene: TRBD2
clone size: NA
V gene: TRBV5-4
J gene: TRBJ2-1
CDR3 DNA: TGTGCCAGCAGCTTTAGCGGGAGATCAGTCGATGAGCAGTTCTTC
CDR3 protein: CASSFSGRSVDEQFF

CDR3 length: 16
D gene: TRBD1
clone size: NA
V gene: TRBV19
J gene: TRBJ1-4
CDR3 DNA: TGTGCCAGTAGTTCGCCCGGACAGGCAACTAATGAAAAACTGTTTTTT
CDR3 protein: CASSSPGQATNEKLFF

CDR3 length: 12
D gene: NA
clone size: NA
V gene: TRBV5-6
J gene: TRBJ2-5
CDR3 DNA: TGTGCCAGCAGCGATAGGGGGGAGACCCAGTACTTC
CDR3 protein: CASSDRGETQYF

CDR3 length: 15
D gene: TRBD1
clone size: once
V gene: TRBV7-2
J gene: TRBJ2-1
CDR3 DNA: TGTGCCAGCAGCTGGGGACAGGGTTCGGGCAATGAGCAGTTCTTC
CDR3 protein: CASSWGQGSGNEQFF

CDR3 length: 14
D gene: NA
clone size: NA
V gene: TRBV11-1
J gene: TRBJ1-1
CDR3 DNA: TGTGCCAGCAGCTTAAGTGAGGGAGACACTGAAGCTTTCTTT
CDR3 protein: CASSLSEGDTEAFF

CDR3 length: 15
D gene: NA
clone size: once
V gene: TRBV5-4
J gene: TRBJ2-7
CDR3 DNA: TGTGCCAGCAGTTTTCGGGTCTCCTCCTCCTACGAGCAGTACTTC
CDR3 protein: CASSFRVSSSYEQYF

CDR3 length: 13
D gene: NA
clone size: NA
V gene: TRBV29-1
J gene: TRBJ2-1
CDR3 DNA: TGCAGCGTTGAATTTTCCCTCTACAATGAGCAGTTCTTC
CDR3 protein: CSVEFSLYNEQFF

CDR3 length: 14
D gene: NA
clone size: NA
V gene: TRBV30
J gene: TRBJ1-5
CDR3 DNA: TGTGCCTGGGGACGGGAGAATAGCAATCAGCCCCAGCATTTT
CDR3 protein: CAWGRENSNQPQHF

CDR3 length: 17
D gene: NA
clone size: NA
V gene: TRBV5-1
J gene: TRBJ2-3
CDR3 DNA: TGCGCCAGCAGCTTGGCCGGCGGGATTGGATTTTTGGATACGCAGTATTTT
CDR3 protein: CASSLAGGIGFLDTQYF

CDR3 length: 15
D gene: TRBD1
clone size: NA
V gene: TRBV27
J gene: TRBJ1-5
CDR3 DNA: TGTGCCAGCAGTTTCCGGGACAGCGGCAATCAGCCCCAGCATTTT
CDR3 protein: CASSFRDSGNQPQHF

CDR3 length: 15
D gene: TRBD1
clone size: NA
V gene: TRBV5-1
J gene: TRBJ2-7
CDR3 DNA: TGCGCCAGCAGCTTTGGACAGGGGGAAGACTACGAGCAGTACTTC
CDR3 protein: CASSFGQGEDYEQYF

CDR3 length: 14
D gene: NA
clone size: NA
V gene: TRBV19
J gene: TRBJ1-2
CDR3 DNA: TGTGCCAGTAGTATAGTCGGGGTTGTGGGCGGCTACACCTTC
CDR3 protein: CASSIVGVVGGYTF

CDR3 length: 15
D gene: NA
clone size: NA
V gene: TRBV5-8
J gene: TRBJ2-7
CDR3 DNA: TGTGCCAGCAGCTTTAGGAACAGCTGGTCCTACGAGCAGTACTTC
CDR3 protein: CASSFRNSWSYEQYF

CDR3 length: 17
D gene: NA
clone size: NA
V gene: TRBV19
J gene: TRBJ1-2
CDR3 DNA: TGTGCCAGTAGTAAGGGGGATCGGCAGCTTACTAACTATGGCTACACCTTC
CDR3 protein: CASSKGDRQLTNYGYTF

CDR3 length: 16
D gene: TRBD1
clone size: NA
V gene: TRBV5-1
J gene: TRBJ2-7
CDR3 DNA: TGCGCCAGCAGCAATCAGGAGACAGGGGCAGGTTACGAGCAGTACTTC
CDR3 protein: CASSNQETGAGYEQYF

CDR3 length: 16
D gene: TRBD2
clone size: NA
V gene: TRBV11-2
J gene: TRBJ2-2
CDR3 DNA: TGTGCCAGCAGCTCCGGGACTAGCGGGAGGGCCGGGGAGCTGTTTTTT
CDR3 protein: CASSSGTSGRAGELFF

CDR3 length: 14
D gene: TRBD1
clone size: once
V gene: TRBV5-1
J gene: TRBJ2-1
CDR3 DNA: TGCGCCAGCAGGACGAGACAGGGGGCCAGTGAGCAGTTCTTC
CDR3 protein: CASRTRQGASEQFF

CDR3 length: 13
D gene: NA
clone size: NA
V gene: TRBV6-5
J gene: TRBJ1-1
CDR3 DNA: TGTGCCAGCAGTCTCAACACGAACACTGAAGCTTTCTTT
CDR3 protein: CASSLNTNTEAFF

CDR3 length: 15
D gene: TRBD2
clone size: NA
V gene: TRBV10-3
J gene: TRBJ2-7
CDR3 DNA: TGTGCCATCAGTGGCCCTAGCGGGGGGTCCTACGAGCAGTACTTC
CDR3 protein: CAISGPSGGSYEQYF

CDR3 length: 15
D gene: TRBD1
clone size: NA
V gene: TRBV7-9
J gene: TRBJ1-4
CDR3 DNA: TGTGCCAGCAGCTCCGTGACAGGGGGTGCTGAAAAACTGTTTTTT
CDR3 protein: CASSSVTGGAEKLFF

CDR3 length: 16
D gene: NA
clone size: NA
V gene: TRBV6-5
J gene: TRBJ1-1
CDR3 DNA: TGTGCCAGCAGTTACTCGCGTGGAAGGGGGATCACTGAAGCTTTCTTT
CDR3 protein: CASSYSRGRGITEAFF

CDR3 length: 13
D gene: NA
clone size: NA
V gene: TRBV20-1
J gene: TRBJ2-7
CDR3 DNA: TGCAGTGCTAGTCAGGCCGGATCCTACGAGCAGTACTTC
CDR3 protein: CSASQAGSYEQYF

CDR3 length: 16
D gene: TRBD2
clone size: NA
V gene: TRBV5-5
J gene: TRBJ2-3
CDR3 DNA: TGTGCCAGCAGCCAACGACTAGCGGGAGCTGAAGATACGCAGTATTTT
CDR3 protein: CASSQRLAGAEDTQYF